Ten or more counts support the clone carrying this TCR beta chain. TCRdb analysed the 5' RACE reads with MiXCR anew, one entry per CDR3 protein. Here the sample spans about 630,000 distinct CDR3 sequences, approximately 13% being singletons. V was pared by 1 base and J by 1 base, with 4 bases between. The germline gives CDR1 LGHNA, CDR2 YNFKEQ. This CDR3 has 14 residues. The sample belongs to a study of T cells after yellow fever vaccination. This rearrangement joins TRBV4-2 to TRBJ2-2; no firm D call. The specimen was PBMCs, collected on the day of the yellow fever booster vaccination. This receptor was taken from a man between 25 and 39 years old who received the YFV17D yellow fever vaccine. The CDR3 DNA reads TGTGCCAGCAGCCAAGGCCAGAACACCGGGGAGCTGTTTTTT. Translation gives CASSQGQNTGELFF.